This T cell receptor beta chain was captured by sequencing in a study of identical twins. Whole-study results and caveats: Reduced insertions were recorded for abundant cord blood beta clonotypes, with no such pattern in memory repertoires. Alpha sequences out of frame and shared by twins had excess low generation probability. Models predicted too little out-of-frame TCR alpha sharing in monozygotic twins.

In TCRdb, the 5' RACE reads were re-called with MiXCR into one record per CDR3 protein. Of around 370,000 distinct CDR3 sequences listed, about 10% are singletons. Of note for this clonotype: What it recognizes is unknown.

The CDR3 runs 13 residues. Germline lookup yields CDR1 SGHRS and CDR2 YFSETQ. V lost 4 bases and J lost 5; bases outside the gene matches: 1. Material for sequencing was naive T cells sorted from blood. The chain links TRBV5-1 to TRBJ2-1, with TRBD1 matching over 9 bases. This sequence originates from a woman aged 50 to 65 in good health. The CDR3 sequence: CASSRTGDNEQFF. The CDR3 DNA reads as TGCGCCAGCAGCCGGACAGGGGACAATGAGCAGTTCTTC.